This note documents a single TCR beta chain sequence. Its target is unknown. This sample was included in a study of OX40 agonist ivuxolimab in advanced cancers. Study details: With a range of roughly 23 to 79, age averaged approximately 60 years, and 75% to 90% were male. Roughly two fifths of patients had received prior checkpoint inhibitor therapy.

The study, taken as a whole, reports: The work left the antigen specificity of expanded peripheral T cells undetermined.

The CDR3 consists of 13 residues. CDR1 is KGHSH and CDR2 is LQKENI in the germline V gene. Trimming took off 5 bases at V and 3 bases at J, with 10 bases between the two ends. The protocol was immunoSEQ multiplex PCR, while the TCRdb copy is restricted to in-frame clones and leaves out a portion. Of 50,000 or so clones listed, 79% are singletons. This receptor was identified in an adult with an advanced solid tumor such as melanoma, head and neck, liver or kidney cancer. The chain carries TRBV18 and TRBJ2-5, with a weak D call TRBD2 (6 bases). Sequences were derived from CD4+ or CD8+ T cells sorted from blood, sampled in a trial of the OX40 agonist ivuxolimab. CDR3 residues: CASSTGAEETQYF. CDR3 nucleotides: TGTGCCAGCTCAACGGGAGCTGAAGAGACCCAGTACTTC.